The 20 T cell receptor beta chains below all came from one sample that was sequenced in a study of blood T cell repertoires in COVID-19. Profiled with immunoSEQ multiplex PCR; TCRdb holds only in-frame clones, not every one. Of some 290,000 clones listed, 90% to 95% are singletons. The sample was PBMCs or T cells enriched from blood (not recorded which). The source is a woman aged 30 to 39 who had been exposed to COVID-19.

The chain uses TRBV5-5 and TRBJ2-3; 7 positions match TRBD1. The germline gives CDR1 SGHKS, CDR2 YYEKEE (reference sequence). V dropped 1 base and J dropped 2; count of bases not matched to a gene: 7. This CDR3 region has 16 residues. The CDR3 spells CASSLIPGGITDTQYF. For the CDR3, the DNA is TGTGCCAGCAGCTTGATCCCAGGGGGAATCACAGATACGCAGTATTTT.

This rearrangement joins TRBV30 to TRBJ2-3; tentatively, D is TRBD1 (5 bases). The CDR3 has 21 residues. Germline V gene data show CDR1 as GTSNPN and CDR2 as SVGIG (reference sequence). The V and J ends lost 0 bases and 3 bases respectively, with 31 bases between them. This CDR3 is CAWSVLEALENSGAQTDTQYF. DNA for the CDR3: TGTGCCTGGAGTGTACTGGAAGCTCTCGAAAATAGTGGGGCACAAACAGATACGCAGTATTTT.

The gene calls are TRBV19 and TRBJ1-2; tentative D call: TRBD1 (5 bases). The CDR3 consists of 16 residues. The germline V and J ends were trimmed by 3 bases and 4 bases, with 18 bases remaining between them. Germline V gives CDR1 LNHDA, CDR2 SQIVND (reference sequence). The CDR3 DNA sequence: TGTGCCAGTAGTATTCGCAGGGCCCACGTTTTCTATGGCTACACCTTC. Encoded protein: CASSIRRAHVFYGYTF.

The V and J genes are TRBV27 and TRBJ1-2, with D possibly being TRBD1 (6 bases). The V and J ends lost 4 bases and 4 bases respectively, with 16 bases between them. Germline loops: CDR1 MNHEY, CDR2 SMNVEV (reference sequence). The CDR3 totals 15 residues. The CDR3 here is CASSSRTESTYGYTF. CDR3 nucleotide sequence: TGTGCCAGCAGTTCCAGGACAGAGAGCACCTATGGCTACACCTTC.

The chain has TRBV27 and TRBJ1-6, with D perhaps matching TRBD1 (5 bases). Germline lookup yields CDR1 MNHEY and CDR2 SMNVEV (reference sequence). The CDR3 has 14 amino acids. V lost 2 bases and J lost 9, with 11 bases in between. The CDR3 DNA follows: TGTGCCAGCAGTTTAGGGGGGGTTCGTTCACCCCTCCACTTT. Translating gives CASSLGGVRSPLHF.

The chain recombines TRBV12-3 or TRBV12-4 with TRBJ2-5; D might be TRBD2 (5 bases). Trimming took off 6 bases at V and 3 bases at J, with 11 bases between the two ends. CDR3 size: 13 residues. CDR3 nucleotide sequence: TGTGCCAGCAGACTTTGGGGAGAAGAGACCCAGTACTTC. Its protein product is CASRLWGEETQYF.

This CDR3 is CASSSGGTGQPQHF. The CDR3 DNA follows: TGTGCCAGCAGCTCCGGCGGGACAGGTCAGCCCCAGCATTTT. The chain employs TRBV7-6 and TRBJ1-5, with 8 bases lining up with TRBD1. The CDR3 is 14 amino acids. Germline V gene lookup returns CDR1 SGHVS and CDR2 FNYEAQ. With V trimmed by 4 bases and J by 6 bases, 5 bases remained unmatched.

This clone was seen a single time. The CDR3 protein is CASSPGQGLYGYTF. CDR3 DNA: TGTGCCAGCAGCCCCGGACAGGGCCTCTATGGCTACACCTTC. The V call is TRBV5-5, the J call TRBJ1-2, with 8 positions matching TRBD1. Germline trimming cut 4 bases from V and 4 bases from J; bases unmatched to any gene: 6. CDR1 is SGHKS and CDR2 is YYEKEE in the germline V gene (reference sequence). The length of the CDR3 is 14 residues.

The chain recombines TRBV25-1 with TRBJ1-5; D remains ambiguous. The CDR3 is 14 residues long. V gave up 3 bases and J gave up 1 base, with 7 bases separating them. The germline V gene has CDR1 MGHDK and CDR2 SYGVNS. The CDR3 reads CASSEESSNQPQHF. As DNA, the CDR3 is TGTGCCAGCAGTGAGGAGTCGAGCAATCAGCCCCAGCATTTT.

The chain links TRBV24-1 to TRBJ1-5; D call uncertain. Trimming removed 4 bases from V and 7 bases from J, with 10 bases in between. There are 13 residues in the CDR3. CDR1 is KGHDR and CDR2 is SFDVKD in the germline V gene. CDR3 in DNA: TGTGCCACCAGTGAGTCAGGTTTCCAGCCCCAGCATTTT. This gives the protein CATSESGFQPQHF.

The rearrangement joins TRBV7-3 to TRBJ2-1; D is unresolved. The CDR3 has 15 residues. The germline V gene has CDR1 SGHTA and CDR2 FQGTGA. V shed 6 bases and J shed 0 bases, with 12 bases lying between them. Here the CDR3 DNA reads TGTGCCAGCAGTGCTGAGTCGAGCTCCTACAATGAGCAGTTCTTC. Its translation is CASSAESSSYNEQFF. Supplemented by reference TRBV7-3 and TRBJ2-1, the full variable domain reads GAGVSQTPSNKVTEKGKYVELRCDPISGHTALYWYRQSLGQGPEFLIYFQGTGAADDSGLPNDRFFAVRPEGSVSTLKIQRTERGDSAVYLCASSAESSSYNEQFFGPGTRLTVL.

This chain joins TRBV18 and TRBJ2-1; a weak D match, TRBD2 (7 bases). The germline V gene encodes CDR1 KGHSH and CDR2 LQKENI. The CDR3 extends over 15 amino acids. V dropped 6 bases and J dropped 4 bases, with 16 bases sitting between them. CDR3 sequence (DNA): TGTGCCAGCTCCCCGGGGGGCTACAATTACAATGAGCAGTTCTTC. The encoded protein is CASSPGGYNYNEQFF. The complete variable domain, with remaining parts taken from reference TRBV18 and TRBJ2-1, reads NAGVMQNPRHLVRRRGQEARLRCSPMKGHSHVYWYRQLPEEGLKFMVYLQKENIIDESGMPKERFSAEFPKEGPSILRIQQVVRGDSAAYFCASSPGGYNYNEQFFGPGTRLTVL.

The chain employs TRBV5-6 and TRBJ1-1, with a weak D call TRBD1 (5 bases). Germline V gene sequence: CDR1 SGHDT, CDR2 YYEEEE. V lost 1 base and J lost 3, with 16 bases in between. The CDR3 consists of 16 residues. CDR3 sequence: CASSLPGFISDTEAFF. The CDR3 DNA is TGTGCCAGCAGCTTGCCAGGGTTCATAAGTGACACTGAAGCTTTCTTT.

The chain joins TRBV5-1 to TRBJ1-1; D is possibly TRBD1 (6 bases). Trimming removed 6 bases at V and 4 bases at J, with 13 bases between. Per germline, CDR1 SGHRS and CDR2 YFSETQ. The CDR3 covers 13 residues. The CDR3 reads CASKEGEGTEAFF. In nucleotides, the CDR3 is TGCGCCAGCAAGGAGGGGGAGGGCACTGAAGCTTTCTTT.

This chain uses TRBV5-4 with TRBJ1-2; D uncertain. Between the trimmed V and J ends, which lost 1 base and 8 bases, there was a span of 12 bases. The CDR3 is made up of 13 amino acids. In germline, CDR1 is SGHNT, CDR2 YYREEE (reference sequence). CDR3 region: CASSLPLPQGYTF. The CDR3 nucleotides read TGTGCCAGCAGCTTGCCCCTTCCTCAGGGCTACACCTTC.

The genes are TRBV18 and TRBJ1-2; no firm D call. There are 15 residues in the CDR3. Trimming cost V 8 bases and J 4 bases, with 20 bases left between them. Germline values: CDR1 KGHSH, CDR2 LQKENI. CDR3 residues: CASGKPTDLFYGYTF. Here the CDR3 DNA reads TGTGCCAGCGGAAAACCAACAGACCTCTTCTATGGCTACACCTTC.

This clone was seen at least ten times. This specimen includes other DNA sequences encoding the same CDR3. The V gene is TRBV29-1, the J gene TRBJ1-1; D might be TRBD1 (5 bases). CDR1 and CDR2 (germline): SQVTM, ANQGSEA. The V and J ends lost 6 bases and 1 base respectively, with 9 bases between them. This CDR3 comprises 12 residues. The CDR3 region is CSVPTGNTEAFF. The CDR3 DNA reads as TGCAGCGTGCCTACAGGGAACACTGAAGCTTTCTTT.

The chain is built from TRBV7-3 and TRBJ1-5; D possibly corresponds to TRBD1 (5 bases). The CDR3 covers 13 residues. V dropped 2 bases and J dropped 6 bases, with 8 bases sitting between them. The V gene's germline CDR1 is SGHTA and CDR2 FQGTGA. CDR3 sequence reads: CASSLGRGQPQHF. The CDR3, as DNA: TGTGCCAGCAGCTTAGGGAGGGGTCAGCCCCAGCATTTT.

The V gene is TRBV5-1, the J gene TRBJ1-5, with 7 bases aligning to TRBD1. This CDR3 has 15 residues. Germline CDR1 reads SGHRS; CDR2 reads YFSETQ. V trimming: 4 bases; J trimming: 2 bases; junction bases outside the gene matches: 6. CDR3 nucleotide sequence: TGCGCCAGCAGCCCAGGGGGACGGGGCAATCAGCCCCAGCATTTT. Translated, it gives CASSPGGRGNQPQHF.

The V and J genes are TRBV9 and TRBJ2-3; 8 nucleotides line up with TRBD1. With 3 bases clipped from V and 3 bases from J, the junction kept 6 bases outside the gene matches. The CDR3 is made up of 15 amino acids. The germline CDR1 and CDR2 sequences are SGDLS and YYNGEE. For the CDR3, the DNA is TGTGCCAGCAGCGACTCAGGGGGCATTACAGATACGCAGTATTTT. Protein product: CASSDSGGITDTQYF.